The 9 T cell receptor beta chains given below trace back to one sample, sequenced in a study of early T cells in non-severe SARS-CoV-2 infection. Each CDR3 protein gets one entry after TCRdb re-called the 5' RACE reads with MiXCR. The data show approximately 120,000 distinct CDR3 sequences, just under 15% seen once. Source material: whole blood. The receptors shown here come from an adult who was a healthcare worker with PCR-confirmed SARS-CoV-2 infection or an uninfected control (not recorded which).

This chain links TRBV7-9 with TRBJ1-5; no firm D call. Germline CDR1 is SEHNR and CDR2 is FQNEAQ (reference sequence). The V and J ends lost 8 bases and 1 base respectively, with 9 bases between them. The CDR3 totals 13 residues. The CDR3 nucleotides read TGTGCCAGCCGTCAAGGGAGCAATCAGCCCCAGCATTTT. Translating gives CASRQGSNQPQHF.

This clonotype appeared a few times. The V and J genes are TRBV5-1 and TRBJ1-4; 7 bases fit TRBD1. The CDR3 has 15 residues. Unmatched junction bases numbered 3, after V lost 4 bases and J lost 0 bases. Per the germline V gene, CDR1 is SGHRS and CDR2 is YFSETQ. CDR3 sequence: CASSRDRPTNEKLFF. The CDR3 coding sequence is TGCGCCAGCAGCCGGGACAGACCAACTAATGAAAAACTGTTTTTT.

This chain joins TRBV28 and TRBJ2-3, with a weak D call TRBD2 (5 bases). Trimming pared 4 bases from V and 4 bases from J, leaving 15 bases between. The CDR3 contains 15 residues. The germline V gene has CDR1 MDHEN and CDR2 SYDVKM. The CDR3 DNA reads TGTGCCAGCAGTTCCCCGGAGGCAAGACCAGATACGCAGTATTTT. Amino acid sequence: CASSSPEARPDTQYF.

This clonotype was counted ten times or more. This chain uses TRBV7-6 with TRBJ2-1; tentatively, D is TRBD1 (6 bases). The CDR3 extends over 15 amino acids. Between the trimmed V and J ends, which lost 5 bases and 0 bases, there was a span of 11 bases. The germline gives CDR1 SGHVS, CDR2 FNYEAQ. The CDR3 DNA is TGTGCCAGCAGCAGGACAGAGAGCTCCTACAATGAGCAGTTCTTC. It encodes CASSRTESSYNEQFF.

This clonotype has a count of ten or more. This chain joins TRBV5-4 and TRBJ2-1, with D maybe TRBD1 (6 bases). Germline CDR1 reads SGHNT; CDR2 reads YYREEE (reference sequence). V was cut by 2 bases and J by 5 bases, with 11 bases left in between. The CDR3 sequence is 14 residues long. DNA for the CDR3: TGTGCCAGCAGCTTACAGGGACATGACAATGAGCAGTTCTTC. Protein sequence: CASSLQGHDNEQFF. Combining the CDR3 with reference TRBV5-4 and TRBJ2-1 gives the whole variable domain ETGVTQSPTHLIKTRGQQVTLRCSSQSGHNTVSWYQQALGQGPQFIFQYYREEENGRGNFPPRFSGLQFPNYSSELNVNALELDDSALYLCASSLQGHDNEQFFGPGTRLTVL.

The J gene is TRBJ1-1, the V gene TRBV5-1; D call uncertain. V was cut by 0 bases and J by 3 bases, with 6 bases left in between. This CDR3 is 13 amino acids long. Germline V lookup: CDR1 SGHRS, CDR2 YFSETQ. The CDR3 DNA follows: TGCGCCAGCAGCTTGGCTCCGGACACTGAAGCTTTCTTT. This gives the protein CASSLAPDTEAFF.

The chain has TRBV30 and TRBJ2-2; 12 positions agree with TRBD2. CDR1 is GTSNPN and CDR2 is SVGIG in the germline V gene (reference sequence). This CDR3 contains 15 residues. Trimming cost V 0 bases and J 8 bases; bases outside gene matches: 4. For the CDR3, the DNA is TGTGCCTGGAGTGTAGGACTAGCGGGGCAAGGGGAGCTGTTTTTT. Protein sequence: CAWSVGLAGQGELFF.

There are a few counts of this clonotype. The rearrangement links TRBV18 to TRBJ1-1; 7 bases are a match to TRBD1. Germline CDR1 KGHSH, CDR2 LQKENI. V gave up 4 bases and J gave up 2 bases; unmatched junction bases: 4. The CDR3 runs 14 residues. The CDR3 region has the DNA TGTGCCAGCTCACAGGGGACAGCTAACACTGAAGCTTTCTTT. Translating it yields CASSQGTANTEAFF.

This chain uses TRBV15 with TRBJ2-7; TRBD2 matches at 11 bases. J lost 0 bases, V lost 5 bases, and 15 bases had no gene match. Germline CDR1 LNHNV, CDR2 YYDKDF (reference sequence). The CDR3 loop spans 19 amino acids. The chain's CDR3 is CATSPLKGLAGGNSYEQYF. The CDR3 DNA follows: TGTGCCACCAGCCCCCTAAAAGGGCTAGCGGGGGGAAACTCCTACGAGCAGTACTTC.